This T cell receptor beta chain was found in a study of T cell responses to AZD1222 COVID-19 vaccine. The table came from immunoSEQ multiplex PCR; TCRdb's copy has only in-frame clones and leaves some out. This table has some 120,000 clones, approximately 89% appearing once. Whole-study results and caveats: White British ancestry dominated among donors, who included more females, and clonal diversity was possibly underestimated. Samples come after the peak T cell response, not at day 14. There were vaccine-associated CD4 TCRs across spike, dominant at 160-218 and 743-854.

As for this clone: Its antigen is not identified.

This CDR3 region has 12 residues. The germline gives CDR1 GTSNPN, CDR2 SVGIG (reference sequence). V lost 4 bases, J lost 4 bases, and 2 bases stayed unmatched. V usage is TRBV30 and J usage is TRBJ1-1, with 8 bases identical to TRBD1. The source material was peripheral blood, sampled on day 0 of AZD1222 vaccination. The origin of this receptor is an adult in good health. The chain's CDR3 is CAWKQGGTEAFF. The CDR3 DNA is TGTGCCTGGAAACAGGGGGGCACTGAAGCTTTCTTT.